This T cell receptor beta chain is from a study of T cell responses to AZD1222 COVID-19 vaccine. Broader study findings: Unmutated variant regions reportedly attract nearly half of all spike-specific TCRs. Repertoire sampling occurred only after the peak T cell response. The span of vaccine-associated CD4 TCRs extended across spike, with dominance at 160-218 and 743-854. The donor cohort was predominantly white British with a female majority, and clonal diversity may have been underestimated.

Here immunoSEQ multiplex PCR was the method, and the copy in TCRdb shows in-frame clones only, minus some. The table includes roughly 150,000 clones, more than 85% detected once. Germline V CDR1 and CDR2: SGHRS, YFSETQ. The J segment lost 6 bases and the V segment lost 0 bases, leaving 3 bases of the junction unmatched. This CDR3 has 15 residues. Details on this clone: What it binds is unknown.

The sample in question was peripheral blood, obtained 28 days after the second AZD1222 dose. The V and J genes are TRBV5-1 and TRBJ2-3; 11 positions agree with TRBD1. The TCR originated in an adult who received the AZD1222 COVID-19 vaccine. The CDR3: CASSLGTGGVDTQYF. Here the CDR3 DNA reads TGCGCCAGCAGCTTGGGGACAGGGGGCGTGGATACGCAGTATTTT.